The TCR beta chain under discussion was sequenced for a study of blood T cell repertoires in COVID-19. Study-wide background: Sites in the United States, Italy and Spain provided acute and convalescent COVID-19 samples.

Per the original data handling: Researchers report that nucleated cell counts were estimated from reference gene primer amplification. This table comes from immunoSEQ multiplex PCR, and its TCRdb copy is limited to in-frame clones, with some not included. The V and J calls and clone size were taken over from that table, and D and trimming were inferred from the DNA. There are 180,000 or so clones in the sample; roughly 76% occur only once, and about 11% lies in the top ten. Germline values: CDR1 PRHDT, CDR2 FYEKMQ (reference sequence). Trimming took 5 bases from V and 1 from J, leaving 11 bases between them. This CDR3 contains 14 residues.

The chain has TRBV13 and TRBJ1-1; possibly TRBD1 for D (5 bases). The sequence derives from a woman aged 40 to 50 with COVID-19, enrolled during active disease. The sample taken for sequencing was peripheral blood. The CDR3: CASSPWQGNTEAFF. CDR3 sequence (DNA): TGTGCCAGCAGCCCCTGGCAGGGGAACACTGAAGCTTTCTTT.